These 8 T cell receptor beta chains were sequenced from one sample in a study of response to subunit inactivated influenza vaccine. TCRdb re-called the RT-PCR reads with MiXCR, one entry per CDR3 protein. This table holds about 780,000 distinct CDR3 sequences, about 18% found once. The source was PBMCs from blood, collected roughly 5 days after vaccination. Receptors were obtained from a man between 45 and 60 years old who received an inactivated influenza vaccine.

CDR3 sequence: CASSWGAAEQFF. The CDR3 DNA reads as TGTGCCAGCAGCTGGGGGGCGGCAGAGCAGTTCTTC. This chain joins TRBV5-6 and TRBJ2-1; possibly TRBD1 or TRBD2 for D (6 bases each). The CDR3 spans 12 residues. Trimming shortened V by 3 bases and J by 10 bases, and 11 bases separated the two germline ends. Germline CDR1 SGHDT, CDR2 YYEEEE.

This clonotype was recorded once. The chain is built from TRBV20-1 and TRBJ2-7, with 8 bases that match TRBD1. V shed 3 bases, J shed 2 bases, and the junction held 6 bases outside the gene matches. Germline V gene data show CDR1 as DFQATT and CDR2 as SNEGSKA (reference sequence). The CDR3 extends over 14 amino acids. The chain's CDR3 is CSARAPTGAYEQYF. The CDR3 DNA sequence: TGCAGTGCTAGGGCCCCGACAGGGGCCTACGAGCAGTACTTC.

V gene TRBV10-3 combines with J gene TRBJ2-7, with D tentatively TRBD1 or TRBD2 (5 bases each). V lost 9 bases, J lost 1 base, and 7 bases lay in between. The germline CDR1 and CDR2 sequences are ENHRY and SYGVKD. The CDR3 extends over 11 amino acids. CDR3 coding DNA: TGTGCCATTGGGGGTTCCTACGAGCAGTACTTC. This sequence encodes CAIGGSYEQYF.

The V call is TRBV20-1, the J call TRBJ2-3; a possible D gene is TRBD2 (7 bases). Germline V CDR1 and CDR2: DFQATT, SNEGSKA (reference sequence). The CDR3 extends over 14 amino acids. Deletions cut 5 bases from V and 0 bases from J, with 12 bases between. The CDR3 spells CSAVGGPSTDTQYF. CDR3 coding DNA: TGCAGTGCTGTCGGGGGGCCTAGCACAGATACGCAGTATTTT.

The rearrangement joins TRBV5-6 to TRBJ2-5, with D uncertain. Trimming took off 0 bases at V and 2 bases at J, with 11 bases between the two ends. Germline V lookup: CDR1 SGHDT, CDR2 YYEEEE. CDR3 length: 15 amino acids. The DNA for the CDR3 is TGTGCCAGCAGCTTGGTCGGGCCAATACAAGAGACCCAGTACTTC. It specifies CASSLVGPIQETQYF. The variable domain in full, with the rest retrieved from reference TRBV5-6 and TRBJ2-5, is DAGVTQSPTHLIKTRGQQVTLRCSPKSGHDTVSWYQQALGQGPQFIFQYYEEEERQRGNFPDRFSGHQFPNYSSELNVNALLLGDSALYLCASSLVGPIQETQYFGPGTRLLVL.

The chain links TRBV29-1 to TRBJ1-2; D is unclear. The CDR3 is 13 amino acids. Germline V CDR1 and CDR2: SQVTM, ANQGSEA. V gave up 3 bases and J gave up 10 bases, with 18 bases separating them. CDR3 nucleotides: TGCAGCGTTGAGCAACTTCCCGGCTGGATCTACACCTTC. This gives the protein CSVEQLPGWIYTF.

The table lists this clonotype with many counts. The chain is built from TRBV27 and TRBJ2-7, with D possibly TRBD2 on 6 matching bases. V lost 8 bases and J lost 2, with 13 bases in between. Looked up from germline, CDR1 is MNHEY and CDR2 is SMNVEV (reference sequence). The CDR3 has 13 residues. This CDR3 reads CASAEGTPYEQYF. As DNA, the CDR3 is TGTGCCAGCGCGGAGGGGACTCCCTACGAGCAGTACTTC.

The chain employs TRBV5-1 and TRBJ2-6, with no clear D. Germline V gives CDR1 SGHRS, CDR2 YFSETQ. The CDR3 loop spans 15 amino acids. V lost 0 bases, J lost 4 bases, and 8 bases lay in between. CDR3 amino acids: CASSLGSRGANVLTF. In DNA, the CDR3 is TGCGCCAGCAGCTTGGGATCGAGAGGGGCCAACGTCCTGACTTTC.